The clone carrying this T cell receptor beta chain was seen more than once but under ten times. Its target is unknown. TCRdb redid the calling of the reads with MiXCR, one entry per CDR3 protein. The table shows hundreds of thousands of distinct CDR3 sequences, with 30% to 35% occurring only once. The source of the sample is a study of T cell repertoires in cytomegalovirus infection. The overall study: Through public TCR beta signatures, both CMV infection and matching HLA type were indicated. Study-wide points: HLA-C-restricted CMV clonotypes gave the most frequent clonotype in two of eight donors.

Trimming pared 0 bases from V and 0 bases from J, leaving 7 bases between. Germline V CDR1 and CDR2: LGHNA, YSLEER. The CDR3 covers 15 residues. The sequenced sample was cultured CD8+ T cells from PBMCs, obtained from culture after CMV antigen stimulation. This TCR was recovered from a human donor in good health (CMV status not recorded). Some clones in this sample may be carry-over from other donors' samples. The gene calls are TRBV4-3 and TRBJ2-3, with D uncertain. In DNA, the CDR3 is TGCGCCAGCAGCCAAGATTTTCCTAGCACAGATACGCAGTATTTT. Translating it yields CASSQDFPSTDTQYF.